This T cell receptor (beta chain) was sequenced during a study of technical replicates of blood from a few donors. With 5 bases removed from V and 4 bases from J, the gap between germline ends came to 15 bases. CDR1 is LNHNV and CDR2 is YYDKDF in the germline V gene (reference sequence). The length of the CDR3 is 15 residues. Method: immunoSEQ multiplex PCR; TCRdb's copy keeps in-frame clones and lacks some. The repertoire holds approximately 75,000 clones, with about 97% as singletons. Source material: T cells isolated from PBMCs. The chain uses TRBV15 and TRBJ1-5; D possibly corresponds to TRBD1 (6 bases). The TCR was taken from a human donor in good health. The CDR3 loop reads CATSAWGGQNQPQHF. The CDR3 region has the DNA TGTGCCACCAGCGCTTGGGGGGGGCAAAATCAGCCCCAGCATTTT.